This T cell receptor beta chain was sequenced for a study of blood T cells in healthy people across ages. A second PCR of roughly 7 to 11 cycles used a sample-barcoded 5' primer and a J-beta primer mix. TCRdb recomputed calls from the 5' RACE reads with MiXCR, one row per CDR3 protein. The table includes about 800,000 distinct CDR3 sequences, 58% detected once. No fewer than 7 million PBMCs went into each sample. The CDR3 contains 15 residues. Trimming at V came to 0 bases and at J to 6 bases, leaving 2 bases not matched to a gene. CDR1 SGDLS and CDR2 YYNGEE come from the germline V gene. Note on this clonotype: The antigen is unknown.

Study observations and caveats: TCR beta diversity tracked closely with naive T cell percentage. In long-lived donors, naive CD4+ cell counts and diversity exceeded those of aged donors.

Sequencing input: blood. The clonotype was recovered from a man aged 30 to 39 in good health. V usage is TRBV9 and J usage is TRBJ2-3; 12 bases are a match to TRBD2. The CDR3 nucleotides are TGTGCCAGCAGCGTAGCCGGGACTAGCGGGGATACGCAGTATTTT. It translates to CASSVAGTSGDTQYF.